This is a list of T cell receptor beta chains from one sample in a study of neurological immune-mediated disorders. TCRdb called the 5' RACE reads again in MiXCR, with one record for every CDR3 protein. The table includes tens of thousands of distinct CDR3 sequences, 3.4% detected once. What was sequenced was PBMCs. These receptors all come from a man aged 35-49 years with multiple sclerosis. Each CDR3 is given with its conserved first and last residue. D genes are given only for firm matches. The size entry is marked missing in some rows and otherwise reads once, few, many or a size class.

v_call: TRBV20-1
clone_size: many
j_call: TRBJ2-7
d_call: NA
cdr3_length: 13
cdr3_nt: TGCAGTGTAACAGAACCGGGTACGAACGAGCAGTACTTC
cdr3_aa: CSVTEPGTNEQYF

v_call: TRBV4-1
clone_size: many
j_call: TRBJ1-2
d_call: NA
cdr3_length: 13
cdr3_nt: TGCGCCAGCACCTATTCCACAGGGCACGGCTACACCTTC
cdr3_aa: CASTYSTGHGYTF

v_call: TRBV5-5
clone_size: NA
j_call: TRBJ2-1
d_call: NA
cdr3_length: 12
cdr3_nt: TGTGCCAGCAGCTTGGTCGTCAATGAGCAGTTCTTC
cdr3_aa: CASSLVVNEQFF

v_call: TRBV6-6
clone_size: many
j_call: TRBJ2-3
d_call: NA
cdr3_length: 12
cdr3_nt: TGTGCCAGCAGCGACGCGGCAGATACGCAGTATTTT
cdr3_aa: CASSDAADTQYF

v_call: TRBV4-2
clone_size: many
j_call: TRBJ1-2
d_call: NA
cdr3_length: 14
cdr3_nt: TGTGCCAGCAGCCCCACAGGAGGGTCGTATGGCTACACCTTC
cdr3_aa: CASSPTGGSYGYTF

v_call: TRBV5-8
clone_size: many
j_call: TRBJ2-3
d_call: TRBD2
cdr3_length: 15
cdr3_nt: TGTGCCAGCGGGGGTAGCGGGGGGGCCGGAGATACGCAGTATTTT
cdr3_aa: CASGGSGGAGDTQYF

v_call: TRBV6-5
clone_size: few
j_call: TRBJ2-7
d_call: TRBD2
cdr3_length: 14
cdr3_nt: TGTGCCAGCAGTGTGGGTAGCGGGGGGCGGGAGCAGTACTTC
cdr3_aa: CASSVGSGGREQYF

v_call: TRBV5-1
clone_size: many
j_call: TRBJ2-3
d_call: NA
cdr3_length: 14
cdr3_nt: TGCGCCAGCAGCTCACTAACAGGGTCTGATACGCAGTATTTT
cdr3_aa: CASSSLTGSDTQYF

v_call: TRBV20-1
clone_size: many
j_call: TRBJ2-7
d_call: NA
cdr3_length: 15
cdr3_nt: TGCAGTGCTAGAGATGGAGGGGGAGGGCCCTACGAGCAGTACTTC
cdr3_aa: CSARDGGGGPYEQYF

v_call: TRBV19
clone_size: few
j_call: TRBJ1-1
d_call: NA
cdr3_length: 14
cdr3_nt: TGTGCCAGTAGTATAGATACGGCGGACACTGAAGCTTTCTTT
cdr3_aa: CASSIDTADTEAFF

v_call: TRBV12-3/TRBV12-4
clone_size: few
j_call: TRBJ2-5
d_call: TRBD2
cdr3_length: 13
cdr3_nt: TGTGCCAGCACGTCTACCGGGGGGGAGACCCAGTACTTC
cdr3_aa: CASTSTGGETQYF

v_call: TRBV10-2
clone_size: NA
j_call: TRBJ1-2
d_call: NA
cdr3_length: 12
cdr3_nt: TGCGACAGCGGAATTGAGGGGTCGGGCTACACCTTC
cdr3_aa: CDSGIEGSGYTF

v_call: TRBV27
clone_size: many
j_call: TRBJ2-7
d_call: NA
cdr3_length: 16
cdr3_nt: TGTGCCAGCACCAAAAGGCGGGCAGGGAGGAACTACGAGCAGTACTTC
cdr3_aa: CASTKRRAGRNYEQYF

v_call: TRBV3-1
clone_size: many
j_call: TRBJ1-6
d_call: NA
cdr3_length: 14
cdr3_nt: TGTGCCAGCAGCCAAGATGCCCGCTACTCACCCCTCCACTTT
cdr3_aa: CASSQDARYSPLHF

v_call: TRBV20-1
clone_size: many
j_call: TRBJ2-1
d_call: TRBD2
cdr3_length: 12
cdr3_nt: TGCAGTGCTAGAGGTCTAGCGGGGGAACAGTTCTTC
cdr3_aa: CSARGLAGEQFF

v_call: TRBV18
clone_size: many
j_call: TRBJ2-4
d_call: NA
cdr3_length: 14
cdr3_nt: TGTGCCAGCTCACCGCTCGGGACGGCTGACGTTCAGTACTTC
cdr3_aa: CASSPLGTADVQYF

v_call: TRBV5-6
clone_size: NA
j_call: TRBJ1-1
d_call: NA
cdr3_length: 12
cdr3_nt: TGTGCCAGCTTGGGGGTGGACACTGAAGCTTTCTTT
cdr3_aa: CASLGVDTEAFF

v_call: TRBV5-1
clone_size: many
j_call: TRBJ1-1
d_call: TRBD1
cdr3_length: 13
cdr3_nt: TGCGCCAGCAGCTTGGGGACAGGCACTGAAGCTTTCTTT
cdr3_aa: CASSLGTGTEAFF

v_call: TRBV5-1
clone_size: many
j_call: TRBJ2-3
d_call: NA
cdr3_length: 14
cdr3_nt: TGCGCCAGCAGCTTGTTGGAGGGTGCGGATACGCAGTATTTT
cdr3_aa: CASSLLEGADTQYF

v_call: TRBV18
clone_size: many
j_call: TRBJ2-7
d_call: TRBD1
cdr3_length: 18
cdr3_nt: TGTGCCAGCTCGTCAACAGGACAGGATCTCGCTAGCTCCTACGAGCAGTACTTC
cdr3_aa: CASSSTGQDLASSYEQYF

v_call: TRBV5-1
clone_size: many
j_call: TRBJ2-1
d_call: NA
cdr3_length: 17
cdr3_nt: TGCGCCAGCAGTTTTTTCCCTCAGGGGGGGGCCTTCAATGAGCAGTTCTTC
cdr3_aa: CASSFFPQGGAFNEQFF

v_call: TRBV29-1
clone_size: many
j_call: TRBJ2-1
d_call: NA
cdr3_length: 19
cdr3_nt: TGCAGCGTTGAAGAGGCAGACCCCCCGCGCTCGGGGACCTACAATGAGCAGTTCTTC
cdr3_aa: CSVEEADPPRSGTYNEQFF

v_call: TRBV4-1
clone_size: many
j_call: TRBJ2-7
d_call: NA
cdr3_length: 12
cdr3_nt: TGCGCCAGCAGCGCACGAGGAGGCGAGCAGTACTTC
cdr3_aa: CASSARGGEQYF

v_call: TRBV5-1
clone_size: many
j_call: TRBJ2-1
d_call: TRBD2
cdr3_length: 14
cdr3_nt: TGCGCCAGCAGCTTGGGGGAGGGCGGCGATGAGCAGTTCTTC
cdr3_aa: CASSLGEGGDEQFF